The source of this T cell receptor beta chain is a study of CD8 T cells in Susac syndrome. There are 16 residues in the CDR3. The V segment lost 2 bases and the J segment 2 bases; nucleotides outside the gene matches: 8. Germline V gene data show CDR1 as MGHRA and CDR2 as YSYEKL. The RNA, about 0.5 to 1 ug, was put through reverse transcription using random hexamers. With immunoSEQ multiplex PCR, TCR beta CDR3 was amplified across 54 Vbeta and 13 Jbeta. Via MiXCR, TCRdb re-called the immunoSEQ multiplex PCR reads, giving one row per CDR3 protein. The table records around 90,000 distinct CDR3 sequences, about 95% of them present only once.

The chain couples TRBV4-1 to TRBJ1-2; 7 bases line up with TRBD1. The material sequenced was CD8+ T cells from PBMCs. This clonotype originated in a human donor with Susac syndrome. Here the CDR3 DNA reads TGCGCCAGCAGCCAACCCCAGGGACAGAAGAACTATGGCTACACCTTC. Protein sequence: CASSQPQGQKNYGYTF.